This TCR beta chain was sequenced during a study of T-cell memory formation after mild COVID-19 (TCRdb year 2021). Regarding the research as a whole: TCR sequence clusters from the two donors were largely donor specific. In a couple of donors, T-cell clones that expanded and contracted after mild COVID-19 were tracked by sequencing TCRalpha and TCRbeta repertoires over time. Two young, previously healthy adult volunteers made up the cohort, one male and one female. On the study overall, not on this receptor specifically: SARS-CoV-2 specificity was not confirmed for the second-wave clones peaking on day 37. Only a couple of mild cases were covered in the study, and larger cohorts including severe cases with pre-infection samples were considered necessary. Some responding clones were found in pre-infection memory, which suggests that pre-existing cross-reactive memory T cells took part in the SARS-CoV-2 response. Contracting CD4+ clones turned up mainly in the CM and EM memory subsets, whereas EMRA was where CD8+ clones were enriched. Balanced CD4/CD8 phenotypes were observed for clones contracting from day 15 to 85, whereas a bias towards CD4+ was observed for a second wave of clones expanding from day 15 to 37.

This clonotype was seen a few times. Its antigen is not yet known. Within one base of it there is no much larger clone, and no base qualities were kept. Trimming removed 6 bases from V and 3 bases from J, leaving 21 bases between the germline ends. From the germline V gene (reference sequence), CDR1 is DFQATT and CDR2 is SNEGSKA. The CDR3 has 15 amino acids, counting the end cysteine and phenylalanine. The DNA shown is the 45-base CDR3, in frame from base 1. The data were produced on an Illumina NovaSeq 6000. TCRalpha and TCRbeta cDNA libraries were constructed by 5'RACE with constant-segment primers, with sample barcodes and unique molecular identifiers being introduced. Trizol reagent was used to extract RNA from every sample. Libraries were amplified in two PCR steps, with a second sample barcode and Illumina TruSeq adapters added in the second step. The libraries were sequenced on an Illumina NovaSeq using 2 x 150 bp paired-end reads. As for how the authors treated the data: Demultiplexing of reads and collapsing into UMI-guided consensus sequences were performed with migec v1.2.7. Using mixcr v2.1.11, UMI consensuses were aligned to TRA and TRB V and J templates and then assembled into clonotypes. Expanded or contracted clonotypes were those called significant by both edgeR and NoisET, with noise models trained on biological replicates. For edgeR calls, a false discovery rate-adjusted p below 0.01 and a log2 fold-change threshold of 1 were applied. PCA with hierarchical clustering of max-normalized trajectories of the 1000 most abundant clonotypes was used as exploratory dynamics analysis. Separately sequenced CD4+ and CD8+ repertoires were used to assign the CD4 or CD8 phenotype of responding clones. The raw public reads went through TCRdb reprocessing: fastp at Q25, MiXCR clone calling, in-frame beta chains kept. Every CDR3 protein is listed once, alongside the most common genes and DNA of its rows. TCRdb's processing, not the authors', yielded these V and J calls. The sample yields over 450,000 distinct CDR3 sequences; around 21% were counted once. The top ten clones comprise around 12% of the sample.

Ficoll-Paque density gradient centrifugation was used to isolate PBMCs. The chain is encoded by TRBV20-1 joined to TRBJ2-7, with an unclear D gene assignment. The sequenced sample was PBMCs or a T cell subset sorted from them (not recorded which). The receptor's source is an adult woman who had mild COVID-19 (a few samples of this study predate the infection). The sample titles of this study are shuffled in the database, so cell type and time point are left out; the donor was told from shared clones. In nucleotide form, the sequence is TGCAGTGCCACCCTTCTGTCTGCGAATGGCTACGAGCAGTACTTC. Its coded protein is CSATLLSANGYEQYF.